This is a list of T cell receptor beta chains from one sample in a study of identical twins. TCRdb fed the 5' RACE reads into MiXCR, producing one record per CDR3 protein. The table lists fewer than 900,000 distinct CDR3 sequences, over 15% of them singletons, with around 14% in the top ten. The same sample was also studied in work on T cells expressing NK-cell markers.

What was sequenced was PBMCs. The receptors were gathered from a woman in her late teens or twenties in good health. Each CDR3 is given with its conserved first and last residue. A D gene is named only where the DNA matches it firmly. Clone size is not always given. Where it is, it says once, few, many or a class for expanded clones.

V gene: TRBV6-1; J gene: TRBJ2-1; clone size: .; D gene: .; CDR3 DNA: TGTGCCAGCAGTGAAGGCCCCGTAGGGTCCCAGTTCTTC; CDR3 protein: CASSEGPVGSQFF
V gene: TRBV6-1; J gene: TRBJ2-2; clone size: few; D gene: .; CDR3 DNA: TGTGCCAGCAGGTTTCCGGGGAGTACCGGGGAGCTGTTTTTT; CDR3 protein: CASRFPGSTGELFF
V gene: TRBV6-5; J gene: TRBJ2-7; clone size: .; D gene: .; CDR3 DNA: TGTGCCAGCAGTTATAATTATAGGTCCAACTCCGAGCAGTACTTC; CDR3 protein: CASSYNYRSNSEQYF
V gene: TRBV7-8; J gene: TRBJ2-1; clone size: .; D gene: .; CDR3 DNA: TGTGCCAGCAGCTTAGTAGGAGGGCAGTTCTTC; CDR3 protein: CASSLVGGQFF
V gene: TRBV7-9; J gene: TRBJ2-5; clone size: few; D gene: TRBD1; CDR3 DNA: TGTGCCAGCAGCGATTACCGGGACAGGGGGCAGACCCAGTACTTC; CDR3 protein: CASSDYRDRGQTQYF
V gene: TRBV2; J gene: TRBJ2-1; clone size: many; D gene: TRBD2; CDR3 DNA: TGTGCCAGCAGTGTTACTAGCGGGAGAACGAAAGCCTACAATGAGCAGTTCTTC; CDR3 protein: CASSVTSGRTKAYNEQFF
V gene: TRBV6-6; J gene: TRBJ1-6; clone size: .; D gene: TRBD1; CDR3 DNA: TGTGCCAGCAGTCCACAGGACAGGGCGCCCCTCCACTTT; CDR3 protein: CASSPQDRAPLHF
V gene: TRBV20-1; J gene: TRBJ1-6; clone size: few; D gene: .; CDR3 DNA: TGCAGTGCTCCCGGGACGGCTAATTCACCCCTCCACTTT; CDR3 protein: CSAPGTANSPLHF
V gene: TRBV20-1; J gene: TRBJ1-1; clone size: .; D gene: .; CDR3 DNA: TGCAGTGCTAAGGGGAATTTGAACACTGAAGCTTTCTTT; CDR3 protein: CSAKGNLNTEAFF
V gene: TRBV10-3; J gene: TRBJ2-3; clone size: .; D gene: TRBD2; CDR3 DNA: TGTGCCATCAGTGACCCCGGGAGGCGGGGGACAGATACGCAGTATTTT; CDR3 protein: CAISDPGRRGTDTQYF
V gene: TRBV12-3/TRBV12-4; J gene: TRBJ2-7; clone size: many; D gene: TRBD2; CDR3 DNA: TGTGCCAGCAGTCGGACTAGCTCCTACGAGCAGTACTTC; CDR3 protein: CASSRTSSYEQYF
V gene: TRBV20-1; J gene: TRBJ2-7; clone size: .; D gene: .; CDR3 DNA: TGCAGTGCTAGAAGGGGCGGCCCGACCTACGAGCAGTACTTC; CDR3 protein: CSARRGGPTYEQYF
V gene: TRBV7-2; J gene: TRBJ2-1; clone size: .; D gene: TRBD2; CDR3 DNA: TGTGCCAGCAGCTTACGGTCGGGAGGCTACAATGAGCAGTTCTTC; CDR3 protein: CASSLRSGGYNEQFF
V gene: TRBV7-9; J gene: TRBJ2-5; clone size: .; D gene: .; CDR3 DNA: TGTGCCAGCAGCCCGCTTAGGCACCACCTTATGGGGGAGACCCAGTACTTC; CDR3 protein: CASSPLRHHLMGETQYF
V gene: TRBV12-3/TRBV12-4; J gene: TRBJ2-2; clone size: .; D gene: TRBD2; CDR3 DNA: TGTGCCAGCTGGCGGGGGTACGGGGAGCTGTTTTTT; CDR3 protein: CASWRGYGELFF
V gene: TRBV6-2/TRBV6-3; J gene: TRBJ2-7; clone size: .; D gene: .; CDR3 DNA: TGTGCCAGCAGTTACCCGCAGACGGTAGCGTACGAGCAGTACTTC; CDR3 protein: CASSYPQTVAYEQYF
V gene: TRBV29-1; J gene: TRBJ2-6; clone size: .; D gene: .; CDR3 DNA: TGCAGCGGCTTTTTACCTGGGGCCAACGTCCTGACTTTC; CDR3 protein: CSGFLPGANVLTF
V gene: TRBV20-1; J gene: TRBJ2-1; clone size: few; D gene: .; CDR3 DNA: TGCAGTCCCTACGGGGGTAGAGTTTACAATGAGCAGTTCTTC; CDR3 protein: CSPYGGRVYNEQFF
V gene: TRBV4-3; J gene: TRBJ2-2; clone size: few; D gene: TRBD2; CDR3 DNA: TGCGCCAGCAGCCAAGAGCTAGCGGGAGTGGGGGAGCTGTTTTTT; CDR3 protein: CASSQELAGVGELFF
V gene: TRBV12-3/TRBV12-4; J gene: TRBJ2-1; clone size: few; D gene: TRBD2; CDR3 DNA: TGTGCCAGCAGTTTGGCGGGAGTCATAGATGAGCAGTTCTTC; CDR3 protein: CASSLAGVIDEQFF
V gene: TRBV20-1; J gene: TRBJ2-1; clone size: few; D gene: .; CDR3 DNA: TGCAGTGTTCTCGACATGCGGGGTGAGCAGTTCTTC; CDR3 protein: CSVLDMRGEQFF
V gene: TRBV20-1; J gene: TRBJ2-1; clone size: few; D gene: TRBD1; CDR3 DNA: TGCAGTGCTACCGGGACAGGGAGCAATGAGCAGTTCTTC; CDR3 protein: CSATGTGSNEQFF
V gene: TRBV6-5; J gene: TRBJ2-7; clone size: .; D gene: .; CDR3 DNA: TGTGCCAGCACTTATGGGGCAGCGAGCTACGAGCAGTACTTC; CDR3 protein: CASTYGAASYEQYF
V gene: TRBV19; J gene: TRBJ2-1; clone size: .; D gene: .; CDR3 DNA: TGTGCCAGTAGTACCCCAAATGAGCAGTTCTTC; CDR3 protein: CASSTPNEQFF
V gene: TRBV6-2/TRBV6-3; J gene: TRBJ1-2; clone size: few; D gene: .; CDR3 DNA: TGTGCCAGCAGTTACTCGATATCTGGGGCAACGGGCGGCTACACCTTC; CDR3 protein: CASSYSISGATGGYTF